The 20 T cell receptor beta chains below were found in one sample sequenced in a study of shared clonotypes between healthy human individuals. Using immunoSEQ multiplex PCR, the repertoire was profiled, and TCRdb retains in-frame clones only, with some absent. The table includes some 2,000,000 clones, roughly 96% detected once. Sample: naive CD4+ T cells sorted from blood. Stated subset: CD45RA+ positively selected. These receptors were obtained from a man in his late teens or twenties in good health.

V gene TRBV19 combines with J gene TRBJ1-5, with a weak D call TRBD1 (6 bases). Trimming removed 0 bases from V and 5 bases from J, with 11 bases in between. Germline values: CDR1 LNHDA, CDR2 SQIVND (reference sequence). The CDR3 length is 15 residues. The CDR3 region is CASSIDPGAYQPQHF. As DNA, the CDR3 is TGTGCCAGTAGTATAGATCCGGGGGCTTATCAGCCCCAGCATTTT.

V and J are TRBV7-6 and TRBJ2-7, with D maybe TRBD2 (5 bases). V lost 8 bases and J lost 6, with 5 bases in between. Germline assignment: CDR1 SGHVS and CDR2 FNYEAQ. The CDR3 has 9 amino acids. CDR3 protein: CASGSEQYF. CDR3 bases: TGTGCCAGCGGGAGCGAGCAGTACTTC.

The chain combines TRBV10-3 with TRBJ1-5; unclear D gene. Germline V lookup: CDR1 ENHRY, CDR2 SYGVKD. The CDR3 covers 13 residues. Trimming removed 10 bases from V and 1 base from J, with 11 bases in between. The CDR3 nucleotides read TGTGCCACACGGATTCTCAGCAATCAGCCCCAGCATTTT. Protein product: CATRILSNQPQHF.

This chain joins TRBV10-3 and TRBJ2-1, with D maybe TRBD2 (6 bases). Germline-derived CDR1 and CDR2 are ENHRY and SYGVKD. The V end lost 0 bases, the J end lost 12 bases, and 9 bases lay between the germline ends. CDR3 size: 12 residues. CDR3 sequence reads: CAISESREAQFF. The CDR3 DNA is TGTGCCATCAGTGAGTCGAGGGAGGCGCAGTTCTTC.

This sequence joins TRBV29-1 and TRBJ2-1, with 11 bases that match TRBD2. The germline CDR1 and CDR2 sequences are SQVTM and ANQGSEA. The V gene end was trimmed by 1 base and the J gene end by 9 bases; junction bases not matched to a gene: 2. The CDR3 runs 13 residues. CDR3 sequence (DNA): TGCAGCGTTGAAGGGACTAGCGGGCGTGAGCAGTTCTTC. This codes for CSVEGTSGREQFF.

V gene TRBV18 combines with J gene TRBJ2-3, with D hard to call. The CDR3 loop spans 14 amino acids. V was clipped by 4 bases and J by 1 base, with 9 bases between them. The germline CDR1 and CDR2 sequences are KGHSH and LQKENI. CDR3 DNA sequence: TGTGCCAGCTCACTGTCCTCGGGCACAGATACGCAGTATTTT. Translation: CASSLSSGTDTQYF. Supplemented by reference TRBV18 and TRBJ2-3, the full variable domain reads NAGVMQNPRHLVRRRGQEARLRCSPMKGHSHVYWYRQLPEEGLKFMVYLQKENIIDESGMPKERFSAEFPKEGPSILRIQQVVRGDSAAYFCASSLSSGTDTQYFGPGTRLTVL.

The genes are TRBV5-8 and TRBJ1-3; 7 bases line up with TRBD1. The CDR3 loop spans 15 amino acids. Germline V CDR1 and CDR2: SGHTS, YDEGEE. The junction had 3 bases not matched to a gene; V was cut back by 3 bases and J by 0 bases. The CDR3, as DNA: TGTGCCAGCAGCTCGACAGGGTCCTCTGGAAACACCATATATTTT. This sequence encodes CASSSTGSSGNTIYF.

The V call is TRBV12-5, the J call TRBJ2-1; TRBD2 might be the D (5 bases). The CDR3 length is 12 residues. V was pared by 0 bases and J by 9 bases, with 6 bases between. Germline assignment: CDR1 LGHNT and CDR2 FRNRAP. The CDR3 bases are TGTGCTAGTGGTTTGGTAGCGGTTGAGCAGTTCTTC. It translates to CASGLVAVEQFF.

The genes are TRBV7-9 and TRBJ2-7, with D maybe TRBD1 (5 bases). The CDR3 runs to 12 residues. Germline CDR1 reads SEHNR; CDR2 reads FQNEAQ (reference sequence). V shed 5 bases and J shed 9 bases, with 14 bases lying between them. CDR3 DNA: TGTGCCAGCAGCCCCGCAGGGCGTTCGCAGTACTTC. This gives the protein CASSPAGRSQYF.

J is TRBJ2-4 and V is TRBV6-1; the D gene is possibly TRBD1 (5 bases). The CDR3 spans 15 residues. Germline CDR1 reads MNHNS; CDR2 reads SASEGT. Deletions cut 3 bases from V and 3 bases from J, with 12 bases between. The CDR3 nucleotides read TGTGCCAGCAGTGACAGGGCTCGAGGCAAAAACATTCAGTACTTC. Its translation is CASSDRARGKNIQYF.

This clone was recorded once. CDR3 sequence reads: CASVRSPRTAAAYGYTF. The DNA for the CDR3 is TGTGCCAGCGTCAGATCGCCCCGGACGGCCGCAGCCTATGGCTACACCTTC. V usage is TRBV28 and J usage is TRBJ1-2; D is uncertain. Germline CDR1 and CDR2: MDHEN and SYDVKM. V was cut by 8 bases and J by 4 bases, with 26 bases left in between. The CDR3 covers 17 residues.

The CDR3 DNA follows: TGTGCCAGTAGTAAGACAGGGCCTGAAGCTTTCTTT. Translated, it gives CASSKTGPEAFF. This sequence joins TRBV19 and TRBJ1-1; TRBD1 agrees at 7 bases. Germline-derived CDR1 and CDR2 are LNHDA and SQIVND (reference sequence). V gave up 4 bases and J gave up 6 bases; unmatched junction bases: 2. CDR3 length: 12 residues.

The V gene is TRBV19, the J gene TRBJ1-5; a possible D gene is TRBD1 (5 bases). CDR1 and CDR2 from the germline V gene are LNHDA and SQIVND (reference sequence). The V and J ends lost 5 bases and 4 bases respectively, with 12 bases between them. The CDR3 length is 14 residues. The CDR3 is CASSEGRGNQPQHF. CDR3 DNA: TGTGCCAGTAGTGAGGGGAGAGGAAATCAGCCCCAGCATTTT.

This chain connects TRBV25-1 to TRBJ2-5, with D perhaps TRBD1 (6 bases). V was cut by 6 bases and J by 3 bases, with 11 bases left in between. CDR1 and CDR2 (germline): MGHDK, SYGVNS. The CDR3 length is 13 residues. The DNA for the CDR3 is TGTGCCAGCAGCCGGGACACAGAAGAGACCCAGTACTTC. This translates into CASSRDTEETQYF.

V usage is TRBV5-1 and J usage is TRBJ2-3, with D possibly being TRBD1 (6 bases). Trimming took off 4 bases at V and 3 bases at J, with 15 bases between the two ends. Germline-derived CDR1 and CDR2 are SGHRS and YFSETQ. The CDR3 is made up of 15 amino acids. The CDR3 here is CASSQTGLSTDTQYF. DNA for the CDR3: TGCGCCAGCAGCCAGACAGGTTTGTCGACAGATACGCAGTATTTT.

This clone was found once. The V call is TRBV11-3, the J call TRBJ2-6; D not certain. Germline CDR1 is SGHNT and CDR2 is YENEEA. The CDR3 totals 12 residues. Trimming left V 7 bases short and J 4 bases short, with 5 bases between. The CDR3: CASNLGANVLTF. In DNA, the CDR3 is TGTGCCAGCAATTTGGGGGCCAACGTCCTGACTTTC.

As regards this clone: This sample includes further DNA sequences coding for the same CDR3. The chain is built from TRBV7-2 and TRBJ2-7; 8 nucleotides agree with TRBD2. The V gene end was trimmed by 6 bases and the J gene end by 2 bases; junction bases not matched to a gene: 9. CDR3 length: 15 residues. Germline CDR1 SGHTA, CDR2 FQGNSA. The CDR3 spells CASSSLAGGPYEQYF. In nucleotides, the CDR3 is TGTGCCAGCAGTTCTCTGGCGGGGGGCCCCTACGAGCAGTACTTC. Based on the CDR3 plus reference TRBV7-2 and TRBJ2-7, the full variable domain is GAGVSQSPSNKVTEKGKDVELRCDPISGHTALYWYRQSLGQGLEFLIYFQGNSAPDKSGLPSDRFSAERTGGSVSTLTIQRTQQEDSAVYLCASSSLAGGPYEQYFGPGTRLTVT.

The V call is TRBV7-2, the J call TRBJ2-3, with D possibly TRBD2 on 5 matching bases. V was shortened by 4 bases and J by 1 base, with 15 bases between the two germline ends. This CDR3 region has 16 residues. The germline V gene has CDR1 SGHTA and CDR2 FQGNSA. CDR3 protein: CASSSTRRRGTDTQYF. CDR3 DNA sequence: TGTGCCAGCAGCTCAACCAGAAGGCGGGGCACAGATACGCAGTATTTT.

This rearrangement joins TRBV7-2 to TRBJ2-7; possibly TRBD2 for D (6 bases). With 2 bases removed from V and 0 bases from J, the gap between germline ends came to 11 bases. Germline CDR1 reads SGHTA; CDR2 reads FQGNSA. This CDR3 region has 15 residues. The CDR3 region is CASSLLGEVSYEQYF. In nucleotides, the CDR3 is TGTGCCAGCAGCTTATTGGGGGAGGTCTCCTACGAGCAGTACTTC.

This clone has only one observation. CDR3 in DNA: TGCGCCAGCAGCCTTCAGACAGGGACCTACGAGCAGTACTTC. It codes for CASSLQTGTYEQYF. The V and J genes are TRBV4-3 and TRBJ2-7, with 7 positions matching TRBD1. V was clipped by 4 bases and J by 2 bases; unmatched bases: 5. CDR1 is LGHNA, CDR2 YSLEER, per germline. The CDR3 covers 14 residues.